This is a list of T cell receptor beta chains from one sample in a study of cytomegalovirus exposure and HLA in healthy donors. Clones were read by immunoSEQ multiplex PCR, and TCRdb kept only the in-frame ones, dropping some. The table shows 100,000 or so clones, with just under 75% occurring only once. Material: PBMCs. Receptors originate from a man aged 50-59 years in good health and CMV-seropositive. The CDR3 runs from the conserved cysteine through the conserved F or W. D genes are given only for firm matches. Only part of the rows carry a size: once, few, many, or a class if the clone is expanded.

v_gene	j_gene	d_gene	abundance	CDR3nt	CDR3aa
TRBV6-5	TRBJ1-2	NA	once	TGTGCCAGCAACCCAACAGGGATGGGTCGCTATGGCTACACCTTC	CASNPTGMGRYGYTF
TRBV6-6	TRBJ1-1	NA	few	TGTGCCAGCAGCCCCGCGGCTATGAACACTGAAGCTTTCTTT	CASSPAAMNTEAFF
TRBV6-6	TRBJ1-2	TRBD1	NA	TGTGCCAGCAGGACGGACAGGGGAGTTACCGGCTATGGCTACACCTTC	CASRTDRGVTGYGYTF
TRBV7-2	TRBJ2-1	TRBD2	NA	TGTGCCAGCAGCTTAGGCGGTAGCGGGAACTACAATGAGCAGTTCTTC	CASSLGGSGNYNEQFF
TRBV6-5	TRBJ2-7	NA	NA	TGTGCCAGTAGCTTTGCGCCCACCTACGAGCAGTACTTC	CASSFAPTYEQYF
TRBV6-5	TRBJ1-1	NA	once	TGTGCCAGCAGTACATCTATGAGGGGAGGAGGAGCTTTCTTT	CASSTSMRGGGAFF
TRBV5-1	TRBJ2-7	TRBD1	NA	TGCGCCAGCAGCTTGACTGGACAGGGCGGGTCGGACGAGCAGTACTTC	CASSLTGQGGSDEQYF
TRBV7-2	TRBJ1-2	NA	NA	TGTGCCAGCAGTTCGCCCTATAGCTATGGCTACACCTTC	CASSSPYSYGYTF
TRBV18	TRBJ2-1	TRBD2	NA	TGTGCCAGCTCGTCGCCGGGAGGGCCCGAACATGAGCAGTTCTTC	CASSSPGGPEHEQFF
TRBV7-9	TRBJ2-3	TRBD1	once	TGTGCCAGCAGCTCCTGGACAGGGCCAAGCACAGATACGCAGTATTTT	CASSSWTGPSTDTQYF
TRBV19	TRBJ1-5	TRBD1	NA	TGTGCCAGGCTCGGGACAGAATATAGCAATCAGCCCCAGCATTTT	CARLGTEYSNQPQHF
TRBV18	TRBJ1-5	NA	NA	TGTGCCAGCTCACCCGAATTGGGCCCCAATCAGCCCCAGCATTTT	CASSPELGPNQPQHF
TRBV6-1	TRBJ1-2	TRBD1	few	TGTGCCAGCAGGGGGACAGCAAACTATGGCTACACCTTC	CASRGTANYGYTF
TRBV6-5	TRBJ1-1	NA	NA	TGTGCCAGCAGTTTTAACAGGGATTTGAACACTGAAGCTTTCTTT	CASSFNRDLNTEAFF
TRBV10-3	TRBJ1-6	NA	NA	TGTGCCATCAGTGAGTCTGCGGGGGTCCCTGGGAATTCACCCCTCCACTTT	CAISESAGVPGNSPLHF
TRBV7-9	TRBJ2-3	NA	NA	TGTGCCAGCAGCCCACGGAACCTAGCGCCTAGCACAGATACGCAGTATTTT	CASSPRNLAPSTDTQYF
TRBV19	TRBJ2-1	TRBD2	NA	TGTGCCAGTAGTGGCGGTAGCGGGACGCGGAATGAGCAGTTCTTC	CASSGGSGTRNEQFF
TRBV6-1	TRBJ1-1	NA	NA	TGTGCCAGCAGGCGTCTGAACACTGAAGCTTTCTTT	CASRRLNTEAFF
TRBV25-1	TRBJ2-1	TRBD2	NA	TGTGCCAGCAGTACCACCCAAGCGGGGGGGAGGTACAATGAGCAGTTCTTC	CASSTTQAGGRYNEQFF
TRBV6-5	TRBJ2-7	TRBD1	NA	TGTGCCAGCAGCTCTAGGGACAGAACCTACGAGCAGTACTTC	CASSSRDRTYEQYF
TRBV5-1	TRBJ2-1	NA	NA	TGCGCCAGCAGCGTACAGGGATACAATGAGCAGTTCTTC	CASSVQGYNEQFF
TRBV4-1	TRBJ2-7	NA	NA	TGCGCCAGCAGCCAAAGCTCGGTCCAGGGCTCCTACGAGCAGTACTTC	CASSQSSVQGSYEQYF
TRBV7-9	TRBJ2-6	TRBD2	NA	TGTGCCAGCAGCTTGGGGGGGTCTGGGGCCAACGTCCTGACTTTC	CASSLGGSGANVLTF
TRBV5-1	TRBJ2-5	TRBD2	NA	TGCGCCAGCAGCTTGGCCGGGGGCGGGAGGGCCGCGGAGACCCAGTACTTC	CASSLAGGGRAAETQYF
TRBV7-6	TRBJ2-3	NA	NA	TGTGCCAGCAGCTTAGCATCACAGGGTACACAGTATTTT	CASSLASQGTQYF
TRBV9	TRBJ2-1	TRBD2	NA	TGTGCCAGCAGCGTAGGTCCCTCGACTAGCGGGGTGCCCTACAATGAGCAGTTCTTC	CASSVGPSTSGVPYNEQFF
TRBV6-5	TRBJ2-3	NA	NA	TGTGCCAGCACCTCAGGGCGACGGGATACGCAGTATTTT	CASTSGRRDTQYF
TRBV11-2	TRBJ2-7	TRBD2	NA	TGTGCCAGCAGCGCCGAGGGACTAGCGGGCGGGGGCAGCTACGAGCAGTACTTC	CASSAEGLAGGGSYEQYF
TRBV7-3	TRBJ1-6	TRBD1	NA	TGTGCCAGCAGCCAAGGGGGCGGCATCGGATCACCCCTCCACTTT	CASSQGGGIGSPLHF
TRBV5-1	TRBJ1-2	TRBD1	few	TGCGCCAGCAGCCCGGGACAGGGGGTTAACTATGGCTACACCTTC	CASSPGQGVNYGYTF
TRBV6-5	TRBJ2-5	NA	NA	TGTGCCAGCAGTTACTCGGGGGCGATTCAAGAGACCCAGTACTTC	CASSYSGAIQETQYF
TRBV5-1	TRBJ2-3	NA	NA	TGCGCCAGCAGCTTAGCGCGACCGGGACTGCGAAGGGCTACGCAGTATTTT	CASSLARPGLRRATQYF
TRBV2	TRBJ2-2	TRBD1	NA	TGTGCCAGCAGTGAAGGGACAGGGGATGGGGCCGGGGAGCTGTTTTTT	CASSEGTGDGAGELFF
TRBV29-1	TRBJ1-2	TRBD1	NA	TGCAGCGTTGATTTGGGCAGGGGGTCGGTCTACACCTTC	CSVDLGRGSVYTF
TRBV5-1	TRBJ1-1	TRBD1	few	TGCGCCAGCAGCTTCACAGGGGGGAACACTGAAGCTTTCTTT	CASSFTGGNTEAFF
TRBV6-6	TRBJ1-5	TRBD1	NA	TGTGCCAGCAGGGAACCGGGACAGCCTGATCAGCCCCAGCATTTT	CASREPGQPDQPQHF
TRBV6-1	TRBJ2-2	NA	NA	TGTGCCAGCAGTGAAGTCAGGACGGGGACCGGGGAGCTGTTTTTT	CASSEVRTGTGELFF
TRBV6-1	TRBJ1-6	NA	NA	TGTGCCAGCAGTGAAGCGCTGGCCTCACCCCTCCACTTT	CASSEALASPLHF
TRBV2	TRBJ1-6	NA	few	TGTGCCAGCTCGCAGGGCTATAATTCACCCCTCCACTTT	CASSQGYNSPLHF
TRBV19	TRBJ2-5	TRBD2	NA	TGTGCCAGTAGTCCCCCGGGGGACTATGAAGAGACCCAGTACTTC	CASSPPGDYEETQYF
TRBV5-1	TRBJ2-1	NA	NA	TGCGCCAGCAGCTTGGACCCTTTCGGTAATGAGCAGTTCTTC	CASSLDPFGNEQFF
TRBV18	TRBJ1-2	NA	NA	TGTGCCAGCTCACCAGAGGGATGCGGCTACACCTTC	CASSPEGCGYTF
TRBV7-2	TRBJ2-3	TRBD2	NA	TGTGCCAGCAGCCTTATACGGGGGGGCCATAGGAGAGATACGCAGTATTTT	CASSLIRGGHRRDTQYF
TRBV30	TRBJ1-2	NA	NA	TGTGCCTGGAGGAAAGGGGGACGTGGCTACACCTTC	CAWRKGGRGYTF
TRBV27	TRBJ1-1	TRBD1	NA	TGTGCCAGCAGTTTACGACAGGGGACTGAAGCTTTCTTT	CASSLRQGTEAFF
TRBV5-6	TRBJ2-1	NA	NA	TGTGCCAGCAGCCCTACAGGAGAGTCCTACAATGAGCAGTTCTTC	CASSPTGESYNEQFF
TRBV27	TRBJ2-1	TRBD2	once	TGTGCCAGCAGATGGGGACTAGCGGGAGGTGAGCAGTTCTTC	CASRWGLAGGEQFF
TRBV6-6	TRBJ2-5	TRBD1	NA	TGTGCCAGCAGTACAGGGACAGGGGGCCGCGGGAAGACCCAGTACTTC	CASSTGTGGRGKTQYF